This T cell receptor (beta chain) was identified in a study of blood T cell repertoires in COVID-19. About the study: There were acute and convalescent COVID-19 samples, and they came from the United States, Italy and Spain. T cells, B-cell-depleted T cells, or PBMCs supplied cDNA or gDNA.

The CDR3 consists of 16 residues. Trimming cost V 1 base and J 5 bases; bases outside gene matches: 9. In germline, CDR1 is SGHAT, CDR2 FQNNGV. Original data processing: Quantification of nucleated cells was approximated via reference gene primer amplification. TCRdb's table, derived via immunoSEQ multiplex PCR, lists solely in-frame clones and lacks some. Clone size and the V and J calls come from that table; the DNA yielded D and trimming. In the table there are tens of thousands of clones, about four fifths of which are singletons. Sequencing was performed on peripheral blood. This TCR derives from a woman aged 55 to 70 with acute or convalescent COVID-19. The rearrangement links TRBV11-2 to TRBJ2-5; TRBD1 matches at 8 bases. The CDR3 sequence is CASSLGTQGAAETQYF. CDR3 nucleotides: TGTGCCAGCAGCTTAGGCACCCAGGGGGCGGCTGAGACCCAGTACTTC.